The clone carrying this TCR beta chain was counted a few times. The antigen remains unidentified. Criteria for exclusion of patients were uncontrolled infection, other autoimmune disease, pregnancy or lactation. Clinicians diagnosed patients from clinical symptoms, serum thyroxine and TRAb, thyroid ultrasound and orbital computed tomography. This entry is derived from a study of T cells in Graves' hyperthyroidism and ophthalmopathy. Overall study context: At initial diagnosis, before any treatment had begun, peripheral blood was obtained.

The source material, RNA transcripts, was used to amplify TCR beta CDR3 regions. First-round RT-PCR targeting the TCR CDR3 was performed with the HTBI primer set. Each CDR3 protein gets one entry after TCRdb re-called the multiplex PCR reads with MiXCR. The repertoire consists of 650,000 to 700,000 distinct CDR3 sequences, with 15% to 20% occurring once and the leading ten covering about 16%. The CDR3 runs 16 residues. Germline V gives CDR1 MNHNS, CDR2 SASEGT. Trimming at V came to 4 bases and at J to 2 bases, leaving 8 bases not matched to a gene. General study results and limits: Ophthalmopathy was identified by the model a median around 6 months ahead of onset.

Sequencing input: blood. The chain links TRBV6-1 to TRBJ1-1; 9 bases agree with TRBD1. This TCR derives from a man aged 50-60 years with Graves' hyperthyroidism. The CDR3 reads CASSVRDRVINTEAFF. The CDR3 DNA reads TGTGCCAGCAGTGTCCGGGACAGGGTAATCAACACTGAAGCTTTCTTT.